Below are 3 T cell receptor beta chains sequenced from a single sample in a study of molecular identifiers for immune sequencing clone quantification. Each CDR3 protein is one row after TCRdb ran MiXCR on the PCR reads. The sample shows more than 450,000 distinct CDR3 sequences, about 25% of them seen only once. The sample consisted of naive CD8+ T cells from blood, with Jurkat cell RNA spiked in. Indicated subset: FACS-sorted CD8+CD4-CCR7+CD45RA+ naive T cells. The origin of the receptors is a human donor in good health. Some libraries in this study had Jurkat cell RNA spiked in.

This clonotype was seen more than once but under ten times. The CDR3 sequence is CATSRDLGLAGGGDEQYF. The CDR3 DNA reads as TGTGCCACCAGCAGAGATTTGGGACTAGCGGGAGGAGGGGACGAGCAGTACTTC. The chain combines TRBV15 with TRBJ2-7; 15 bases line up with TRBD2. V dropped 0 bases and J dropped 5; count of bases not matched to a gene: 8. Looked up from germline, CDR1 is LNHNV and CDR2 is YYDKDF (reference sequence). This CDR3 is built from 18 residues.

This clonotype has just a few counts. The gene calls are TRBV12-3 or TRBV12-4 and TRBJ2-4, with D uncertain. The V and J ends lost 3 bases and 9 bases respectively, with 9 bases between them. CDR3 length: 12 amino acids. This CDR3 reads CASSFIIGIQYF. DNA of the CDR3: TGTGCCAGCAGTTTTATTATCGGCATTCAGTACTTC.

J is TRBJ1-5 and V is TRBV7-9; perhaps TRBD1 as D (6 bases). The CDR3 runs to 15 residues. CDR1 and CDR2 (germline): SEHNR, FQNEAQ (reference sequence). Trimming removed 3 bases from V and 6 bases from J, with 15 bases in between. The CDR3 DNA follows: TGTGCCAGCAGCTTGGGGACACCGGGCCTTCAGCCCCAGCATTTT. It encodes CASSLGTPGLQPQHF.